The subject of this entry is one T cell receptor beta chain. Its antigen remains unknown. The sample is drawn from a study of cytomegalovirus exposure and HLA in healthy donors. V dropped 2 bases and J dropped 5; count of bases not matched to a gene: 3. Looked up from germline, CDR1 is SEHNR and CDR2 is FQNEAQ (reference sequence). This CDR3 comprises 13 residues. Study-level points and caveats: According to a later analysis, donors in an Asian-associated ancestry cluster reportedly had fewer N-insertions than the roughly 640-donor mean.

The study ran its PCR with 60 Vbeta and 13 Jbeta primers. Here immunoSEQ multiplex PCR was the method, and the copy in TCRdb shows in-frame clones only, minus some. The sample lists fewer than 200,000 clones; roughly four fifths were seen once. The chain employs TRBV7-9 and TRBJ2-7, with 7 bases aligning to TRBD1. The receptor's source is a man between 45 and 60 years old in good health and CMV-seropositive. Material for sequencing was PBMCs. CDR3 protein: CASSLRQGNEQYF. In nucleotides, the CDR3 is TGTGCCAGCAGCTTAAGACAGGGCAACGAGCAGTACTTC.